This T cell receptor (beta chain) was profiled in a study of blood T cells in healthy people across ages. The study's findings and limits: Older individuals had lower TCR beta diversity per million T cells (the decline was roughly linear). One million T cells yielded diversity estimates that were considered underestimates.

The germline CDR1 and CDR2 sequences are SGDLS and YYNGEE. V lost 3 bases to trimming and J lost 0 bases, with 5 bases between them. This CDR3 is 13 amino acids long. No fewer than 7 million PBMCs went into each sample. There are many counts of this clonotype. The antigen is not known. Primers used in a second PCR of roughly 7 to 11 cycles were a sample-barcoded 5' primer and a J-beta primer mix. With 12 random nucleotides, a template-switch adaptor tagged each individual cDNA molecule. Each CDR3 protein gets one entry after TCRdb re-called the 5' RACE reads with MiXCR. The sample has more than 800,000 distinct CDR3 sequences, roughly 26% seen once.

The rearrangement uses TRBV9 and TRBJ2-3; no firm D call. Sequencing was performed on blood. This clonotype was sampled from an elderly woman in good health. CDR3 protein: CASSGSSTDTQYF. The DNA for the CDR3 is TGTGCCAGCAGCGGTTCTAGCACAGATACGCAGTATTTT.